A single sample is the source of the 20 T cell receptor beta chains below, sequenced in a study of blood T cell repertoires in COVID-19. Method: immunoSEQ multiplex PCR; TCRdb's copy keeps in-frame clones and lacks some. Of 360,000 or so clones listed, more than 70% were seen once; the top ten hold under 5%. The sequenced material came from peripheral blood. Receptors originate from a woman aged 60 to 75 with COVID-19, enrolled during active disease.

The chain has TRBV7-3 and TRBJ2-2; D perhaps matches TRBD1 (6 bases). This CDR3 region has 16 residues. Germline assignment: CDR1 SGHTA and CDR2 FQGTGA. Deletions cut 5 bases from V and 0 bases from J, with 13 bases between. The CDR3 protein is CASSPPGHTNTGELFF. The CDR3 nucleotides read TGTGCCAGCAGCCCGCCGGGACACACGAACACCGGGGAGCTGTTTTTT.

This clone has a handful of counts. The rearrangement joins TRBV14 to TRBJ1-6; a weak D match, TRBD1 (5 bases). The CDR3 is made up of 15 amino acids. Trimming stripped 4 bases from V and 3 bases from J, with 10 bases between. Germline lookup yields CDR1 SGHDN and CDR2 FVKESK. Here the CDR3 DNA reads TGTGCCAGCAGCCGTGACAGACGCTATAATTCACCCCTCCACTTT. Amino acid sequence: CASSRDRRYNSPLHF.

The chain has TRBV9 and TRBJ2-7, with a possible D match to TRBD1 (6 bases). CDR1 is SGDLS and CDR2 is YYNGEE in the germline V gene. The CDR3 loop spans 14 amino acids. V lost 0 bases, J lost 4 bases, and 11 bases lay in between. CDR3: CASSVGAGVYEQYF. The CDR3 DNA follows: TGTGCCAGCAGCGTAGGGGCAGGGGTTTACGAGCAGTACTTC.

J is TRBJ1-3 and V is TRBV6-5, with a tentative D call TRBD1 (6 bases). Germline V gene sequence: CDR1 MNHEY, CDR2 SVGAGI. This CDR3 spans 15 amino acids. V lost 7 bases, J lost 1 base, and 14 bases lay in between. The CDR3 reads CASMVQGQSGNTIYF. CDR3 DNA: TGTGCCAGCATGGTACAGGGACAATCTGGAAACACCATATATTTT.

Details on this clone: Other DNA sequences within the sample encode an identical CDR3. The genes are TRBV7-9 and TRBJ1-1; D is ambiguous. This CDR3 contains 13 residues. Germline lookup yields CDR1 SEHNR and CDR2 FQNEAQ (reference sequence). Deletions cut 2 bases from V and 1 base from J, with 5 bases between. CDR3 protein: CASSLFQNTEAFF. The CDR3 DNA reads as TGTGCCAGCAGCTTATTCCAGAACACTGAAGCTTTCTTT.

The CDR3, as DNA: TGTGCCAGCAGTTACCAATACAGGGATTATAATTCACCCCTCCACTTT. The encoded protein is CASSYQYRDYNSPLHF. V gene TRBV6-6 combines with J gene TRBJ1-6; TRBD1 is a possible D gene (6 bases). Germline CDR1 and CDR2: MNHNY and SVGAGI (reference sequence). The CDR3 runs to 16 residues. Trimming pared 2 bases from V and 4 bases from J, leaving 12 bases between.

About this clone itself: This CDR3 is also generated by other DNA sequences in the sample. The CDR3: CASSLEGGSYNEQFF. CDR3 coding DNA: TGCGCCAGCAGCTTAGAGGGAGGCTCCTACAATGAGCAGTTCTTC. The J gene is TRBJ2-1, the V gene TRBV5-1; possible D gene TRBD2, 6 bases. CDR3 length equals 15 residues. V was clipped by 2 bases and J by 0 bases, with 9 bases between them. Looked up from germline, CDR1 is SGHRS and CDR2 is YFSETQ.

The rearrangement joins TRBV5-1 to TRBJ2-2; TRBD1 matches 9 bases. Germline trimming cut 4 bases from V and 8 bases from J; bases unmatched to any gene: 6. Germline V gene lookup returns CDR1 SGHRS and CDR2 YFSETQ. The CDR3 length is 14 residues. CDR3 residues: CASSTGQGRGELFF. The CDR3 DNA sequence: TGCGCCAGCAGCACCGGACAGGGGAGGGGGGAGCTGTTTTTT. The full variable domain, with the rest looked up from reference TRBV5-1 and TRBJ2-2, is KAGVTQTPRYLIKTRGQQVTLSCSPISGHRSVSWYQQTPGQGLQFLFEYFSETQRNKGNFPGRFSGRQFSNSRSEMNVSTLELGDSALYLCASSTGQGRGELFFGEGSRLTVL.

This clone appeared once. The chain has TRBV7-8 and TRBJ1-4; D is perhaps TRBD1 (5 bases). Germline V lookup: CDR1 SGHVS, CDR2 FQNEAQ. The CDR3 covers 17 residues. The V end lost 0 bases, the J end lost 2 bases, and 13 bases lay between the germline ends. This chain's CDR3 is CASSLAGTGITNEKLFF. CDR3 DNA: TGTGCCAGCAGCTTAGCCGGGACTGGAATTACTAATGAAAAACTGTTTTTT.

The chain is built from TRBV7-9 and TRBJ1-2; D remains ambiguous. V was clipped by 5 bases and J by 3 bases, with 13 bases between them. The CDR3 sequence is 14 residues long. Germline V lookup: CDR1 SEHNR, CDR2 FQNEAQ (reference sequence). CDR3 residues: CASSRYRGDYGYTF. Here the CDR3 DNA reads TGTGCCAGCAGCCGTTACCGGGGTGACTATGGCTACACCTTC.

This chain connects TRBV24-1 to TRBJ1-5; 9 nucleotides match TRBD1. This CDR3 comprises 17 residues. Germline V lookup: CDR1 KGHDR, CDR2 SFDVKD. V lost 4 bases, J lost 3 bases, and 9 bases stayed unmatched. CDR3 residues: CATSDRWGQGYNQPQHF. In nucleotides, the CDR3 is TGTGCCACCAGTGACCGGTGGGGACAGGGATACAATCAGCCCCAGCATTTT.

This chain uses TRBV12-1 with TRBJ2-2; TRBD2 reflects the table's D call only, with no check against the DNA. TRBV12-1 is described as a pseudogene. The length of the CDR3 is 15 residues. Written as DNA, the CDR3 is TGTGCCAGCACCCCGCGTTCGCGGGGGACCGGGGAGCTGTTTTTT. Translating it yields CASTPRSRGTGELFF.

The chain carries TRBV5-1 and TRBJ1-2, with 8 bases lining up with TRBD1. Germline CDR1 is SGHRS and CDR2 is YFSETQ. V shed 0 bases, J shed 6 bases, and the junction held 1 base outside the gene matches. The length of the CDR3 is 13 residues. CDR3 nucleotides: TGCGCCAGCAGCTTGGGACAGGGGAATGGCTACACCTTC. This encodes CASSLGQGNGYTF.

The chain couples TRBV6-6 to TRBJ2-3; perhaps TRBD1 as D (6 bases). Trimming left V 5 bases short and J 6 bases short, with 15 bases between. In germline, CDR1 is MNHNY, CDR2 SVGAGI (reference sequence). This CDR3 has 14 residues. This CDR3 is CASSPQGSVDTQYF. In DNA form, the CDR3 reads TGTGCCAGCAGTCCACAGGGATCGGTGGATACGCAGTATTTT.

The chain employs TRBV19 and TRBJ1-4, with 8 bases identical to TRBD1. The germline V gene encodes CDR1 LNHDA and CDR2 SQIVND (reference sequence). Trimming cost V 3 bases and J 4 bases; bases outside gene matches: 4. The CDR3 runs to 15 residues. For the CDR3, the DNA is TGTGCCAGTAGTATGAAGACAGGGGTTAATGAAAAACTGTTTTTT. It encodes CASSMKTGVNEKLFF.

The gene calls are TRBV6-6 and TRBJ1-5, with 7 bases fitting TRBD1. From germline, CDR1 is MNHNY and CDR2 SVGAGI (reference sequence). The CDR3 extends over 16 amino acids. With V trimmed by 6 bases and J by 0 bases, 8 bases remained unmatched. The CDR3 DNA reads TGTGCCAGCAGGCCCTCCGGGACAGATAGCAATCAGCCCCAGCATTTT. Protein sequence: CASRPSGTDSNQPQHF.

The chain is built from TRBV7-3 and TRBJ2-2; 9 bases map to TRBD1. The CDR3 is 16 residues long. J was trimmed by 4 bases and V by 2 bases; bases with no gene match: 5. Germline V gene sequence: CDR1 SGHTA, CDR2 FQGTGA. The CDR3 protein is CASSLPTGGPTGELFF. CDR3 coding DNA: TGTGCCAGCAGCTTACCCACAGGGGGCCCCACCGGGGAGCTGTTTTTT.

V and J are TRBV19 and TRBJ2-1, with TRBD1 as a possible D gene (6 bases). Per the germline V gene, CDR1 is LNHDA and CDR2 is SQIVND (reference sequence). V was trimmed by 4 bases and J by 9 bases, leaving 10 bases between them. The CDR3 runs 12 residues. Here the CDR3 reads CASSNRVPEQFF. In DNA form, the CDR3 reads TGTGCCAGTAGTAACAGGGTCCCTGAGCAGTTCTTC.

The rearrangement links TRBV5-1 to TRBJ2-3; 9 bases line up with TRBD2. Germline CDR1 is SGHRS and CDR2 is YFSETQ. V gave up 2 bases and J gave up 3 bases; unmatched junction bases: 7. CDR3 length: 16 amino acids. CDR3 nucleotides: TGCGCCAGCAGCTTAGCGGGGGGTCCCGGAACAGATACGCAGTATTTT. Translating gives CASSLAGGPGTDTQYF.

The chain employs TRBV23-1 and TRBJ2-7, with D perhaps matching TRBD2 (7 bases). TRBV23-1 is classed as an ORF, of uncertain function. This CDR3 spans 15 amino acids. V dropped 8 bases and J dropped 1 base, with 18 bases sitting between them. This CDR3 reads CASGPWGGASYEQYF. The CDR3 coding sequence is TGCGCCAGCGGTCCATGGGGGGGCGCTTCCTACGAGCAGTACTTC.